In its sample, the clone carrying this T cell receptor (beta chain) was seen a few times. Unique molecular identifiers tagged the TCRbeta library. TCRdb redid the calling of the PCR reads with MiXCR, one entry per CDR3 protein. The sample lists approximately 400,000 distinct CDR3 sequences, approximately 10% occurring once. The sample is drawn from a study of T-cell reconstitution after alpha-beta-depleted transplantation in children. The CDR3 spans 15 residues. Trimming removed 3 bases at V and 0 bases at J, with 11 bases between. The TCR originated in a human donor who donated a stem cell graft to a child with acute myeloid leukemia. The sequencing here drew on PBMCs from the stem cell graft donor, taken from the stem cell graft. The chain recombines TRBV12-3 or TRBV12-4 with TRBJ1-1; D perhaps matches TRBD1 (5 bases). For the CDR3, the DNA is TGTGCCAGCAGTTTCAGTGCGGGGGTGAACACTGAAGCTTTCTTT. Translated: CASSFSAGVNTEAFF.